The present entry profiles one TCR beta chain with its context. The antigen remains undetermined. The data were taken from a study of T cell responses to AZD1222 COVID-19 vaccine. Points from the study as a whole: Clonal diversity may have been underestimated, and the donors were mostly white British, with more females than males.

V lost 3 bases and J 8 bases, leaving 8 bases between the germline ends. CDR3 size: 12 residues. The data were produced by immunoSEQ multiplex PCR, yet TCRdb's version contains in-frame clones alone and is incomplete. Found here are roughly 100,000 clones, roughly 89% of them singletons; the top ten hold 35% to 50%. The sample consisted of peripheral blood, taken on day 0 of AZD1222 vaccination. V and J are TRBV12-3 or TRBV12-4 and TRBJ2-1; a possible D gene is TRBD1 (6 bases). The TCR comes from an adult in good health. In DNA, the CDR3 is TGTGCCAGCAGTTTCTCAGGGGATGAGCAGTTCTTC. This gives the protein CASSFSGDEQFF.